The 19 T cell receptor beta chains listed next were all sequenced from one sample in a study of T cell responses to AZD1222 COVID-19 vaccine. The assay was immunoSEQ multiplex PCR, and TCRdb's table has in-frame clones only and misses some. Among tens of thousands of clones listed, roughly 88% were seen once. This material consisted of peripheral blood, taken on day 0 of AZD1222 vaccination. These TCRs come from an adult in good health.

This chain links TRBV4-1 with TRBJ2-7; D gene unclear. The CDR3 runs 17 residues. Germline V CDR1 and CDR2: MGHRA, YSYEKL. V was shortened by 0 bases and J by 0 bases, with 15 bases between the two germline ends. CDR3 in amino acids: CASSQESETDASYEQYF. CDR3 in DNA: TGCGCCAGCAGCCAAGAATCCGAGACGGATGCCTCCTACGAGCAGTACTTC.

The J gene is TRBJ2-1, the V gene TRBV5-8, with 13 positions matching TRBD2. Germline assignment: CDR1 SGHTS and CDR2 YDEGEE. V shed 5 bases, J shed 5 bases, and the junction held 10 bases outside the gene matches. The CDR3 covers 17 residues. The CDR3 DNA follows: TGTGCCAGCAGGACAAGACTAGCGGGGGGCCTTAACAATGAGCAGTTCTTC. Its protein is CASRTRLAGGLNNEQFF. The full variable domain, rest sourced from reference TRBV5-8 and TRBJ2-1, is EAGVTQSPTHLIKTRGQQATLRCSPISGHTSVYWYQQALGLGLQFLLWYDEGEERNRGNFPPRFSGRQFPNYSSELNVNALELEDSALYLCASRTRLAGGLNNEQFFGPGTRLTVL.

CDR3 loop: CASSPTPADVYNEQFF. CDR3 nucleotides: TGTGCCAGCAGCCCCACCCCTGCGGACGTATACAATGAGCAGTTCTTC. The chain recombines TRBV7-3 with TRBJ2-1, with D unresolved. Deletions cut 5 bases from V and 4 bases from J, with 18 bases between. Looked up from germline, CDR1 is SGHTA and CDR2 is FQGTGA. The CDR3 consists of 16 residues.

The genes are TRBV24-1 and TRBJ2-5, with D hard to call. The CDR3 runs to 14 residues. Germline V gene data show CDR1 as KGHDR and CDR2 as SFDVKD. The V and J ends lost 4 bases and 2 bases respectively, with 10 bases between them. CDR3 sequence: CATSDGRNQETQYF. In nucleotides, the CDR3 is TGTGCCACCAGTGACGGACGAAATCAAGAGACCCAGTACTTC.

This clone turned up a few times. The V and J genes are TRBV24-1 and TRBJ2-2; 8 bases fit TRBD1. Unmatched junction bases numbered 0, after V lost 7 bases and J lost 6 bases. Germline V gives CDR1 KGHDR, CDR2 SFDVKD. This CDR3 has 12 amino acids. The CDR3 nucleotides read TGTGCCACCAGGGACAGGGCCGGGGAGCTGTTTTTT. It specifies CATRDRAGELFF.

This clone was counted only a few times. The chain carries TRBV18 and TRBJ1-5; 8 bases align to TRBD1. Unmatched junction bases numbered 5, after V lost 3 bases and J lost 7 bases. CDR1 is KGHSH, CDR2 LQKENI, per germline. This CDR3 comprises 14 residues. The CDR3 sequence is CASSPNDRGQPQHF. The DNA of the CDR3 is TGTGCCAGCTCACCGAACGACAGGGGCCAGCCCCAGCATTTT.

V is TRBV6-5 and J is TRBJ1-1, with D possibly being TRBD1 (5 bases). Germline V gene lookup returns CDR1 MNHEY and CDR2 SVGAGI. V shed 4 bases and J shed 5 bases, with 8 bases lying between them. This CDR3 region has 12 residues. The CDR3 here is CASSSGTTEAFF. The CDR3 nucleotides read TGTGCCAGCAGTTCAGGGACTACTGAAGCTTTCTTT.

This clone was seen more than once but under ten times. The J gene is TRBJ2-7, the V gene TRBV5-1; possible D gene TRBD2, 5 bases. The V gene's germline CDR1 is SGHRS and CDR2 YFSETQ. Between the trimmed V and J ends, which lost 0 bases and 5 bases, there was a span of 12 bases. CDR3 size: 14 residues. The DNA of the CDR3 is TGCGCCAGCAGCTTGGGGACGGGGAAGGACGAGCAGTACTTC. Residues: CASSLGTGKDEQYF.

The CDR3 nucleotides are TGTGCCAGCAGGACGGACACCATATATTTT. It codes for CASRTDTIYF. The chain is built from TRBV2 and TRBJ1-3; no reliable D call. The germline gives CDR1 SNHLY, CDR2 FYNNEI. This CDR3 has 10 amino acids. V dropped 6 bases and J dropped 8 bases, with 5 bases sitting between them. The variable domain in full, completed from reference TRBV2 and TRBJ1-3, reads EPEVTQTPSHQVTQMGQEVILRCVPISNHLYFYWYRQILGQKVEFLVSFYNNEISEKSEIFDDQFSVERPDGSNFTLKIRSTKLEDSAMYFCASRTDTIYFGEGSWLTVV.

The gene calls are TRBV30 and TRBJ1-4; TRBD1 matches at 7 bases. Germline V gene lookup returns CDR1 GTSNPN and CDR2 SVGIG (reference sequence). The CDR3 has 14 amino acids. V dropped 2 bases and J dropped 6; count of bases not matched to a gene: 6. CDR3 sequence (DNA): TGTGCCTGGAGTCTTGGGGACAGCGATGAAAAACTGTTTTTT. It yields the protein CAWSLGDSDEKLFF.

This chain connects TRBV7-2 to TRBJ1-5, with no clear D. The germline gives CDR1 SGHTA, CDR2 FQGNSA. V lost 1 base and J 3 bases, leaving 10 bases between the germline ends. The CDR3 sequence is 15 residues long. The CDR3 protein is CASSLVPGNNQPQHF. CDR3 nucleotides: TGTGCCAGCAGCTTAGTTCCGGGAAACAATCAGCCCCAGCATTTT.

The chain couples TRBV19 to TRBJ1-6; 7 bases are a match to TRBD1. Losses at the gene ends were 3 bases for V and 7 bases for J; bases not matched to a gene: 3. Germline values: CDR1 LNHDA, CDR2 SQIVND (reference sequence). The CDR3 consists of 14 residues. For the CDR3, the DNA is TGTGCCAGTAGTATCCCAGGGGGGAATTCACCCCTCCACTTT. Its translation: CASSIPGGNSPLHF.

CDR3 protein: CASSQAPLATQYF. In DNA, the CDR3 is TGTGCCAGCAGCCAAGCCCCACTAGCCACCCAGTACTTC. This sequence joins TRBV3-1 (or the pseudogene TRBV3-2) and TRBJ2-5, with D perhaps matching TRBD2 (6 bases). V lost 1 base and J 8 bases, leaving 11 bases between the germline ends. CDR3 length equals 13 residues. Germline CDR1 and CDR2: LGHDT and YNNKEL (reference sequence).

J is TRBJ1-2 and V is TRBV7-2; a weak D match, TRBD1 (5 bases). V was shortened by 5 bases and J by 4 bases, with 14 bases between the two germline ends. CDR1 is SGHTA, CDR2 FQGNSA, per germline. The CDR3 sequence is 14 residues long. CDR3 region: CASSLLGAGYGYTF. CDR3 DNA: TGTGCCAGCAGCCTGCTCGGGGCTGGCTATGGCTACACCTTC.

The chain is built from TRBV19 and TRBJ1-4, with D uncertain. V was pared by 10 bases and J by 0 bases, with 18 bases between. This CDR3 region has 16 residues. Germline V gene lookup returns CDR1 LNHDA and CDR2 SQIVND (reference sequence). This chain's CDR3 is CATKGSAAATNEKLFF. The CDR3 DNA sequence: TGTGCCACCAAAGGCTCAGCAGCTGCAACTAATGAAAAACTGTTTTTT. Filled out from reference TRBV19 and TRBJ1-4, the complete variable domain reads DGGITQSPKYLFRKEGQNVTLSCEQNLNHDAMYWYRQDPGQGLRLIYYSQIVNDFQKGDIAEGYSVSREKKESFPLTVTSAQKNPTAFYLCATKGSAAATNEKLFFGSGTQLSVL.

This chain uses TRBV5-4 with TRBJ2-1; D gene ambiguous. There are 13 residues in the CDR3. The germline CDR1 and CDR2 sequences are SGHNT and YYREEE (reference sequence). The germline V and J ends were trimmed by 0 bases and 8 bases, with 9 bases remaining between them. The CDR3 nucleotides read TGTGCCAGCAGCTTGGAGGTTTACGATGAGCAGTTCTTC. This gives the protein CASSLEVYDEQFF.

This clone was seen only once. The chain links TRBV5-4 to TRBJ2-2, with TRBD1 as a possible D gene (5 bases). The CDR3 has 16 residues. The germline V and J ends were trimmed by 3 bases and 1 base, with 13 bases remaining between them. CDR1 SGHNT and CDR2 YYREEE come from the germline V gene (reference sequence). DNA of the CDR3: TGTGCCAGCAGCTCACGACAGATCCTGAACACCGGGGAGCTGTTTTTT. Protein sequence: CASSSRQILNTGELFF.

The chain has TRBV7-2 and TRBJ2-7; 11 bases align to TRBD2. There are 16 residues in the CDR3. V lost 4 bases and J lost 3; bases outside the gene matches: 8. In germline, CDR1 is SGHTA, CDR2 FQGNSA. CDR3 DNA sequence: TGTGCCAGCAGCTATTCCAGGACTAGCGGGTACTACGAGCAGTACTTC. It codes for CASSYSRTSGYYEQYF.

This clone appeared a single time. This sequence joins TRBV14 and TRBJ2-3; 7 positions match TRBD2. Germline V gene sequence: CDR1 SGHDN, CDR2 FVKESK. The CDR3 is 18 amino acids. V trimming: 0 bases; J trimming: 1 base; junction bases outside the gene matches: 10. CDR3 coding DNA: TGTGCCAGCAGCCAAGACCTTAGTCGTGCGGGGGGCACAGATACGCAGTATTTT. Amino acids: CASSQDLSRAGGTDTQYF.